Here is one T cell receptor beta chain with its context. Its antigen is undetermined. This sample is part of a study of memory CD4+ T cells and cytomegalovirus serostatus. Study-wide findings and caveats: Median bootstrapped AUC for CMV status was around 0.96 originally, about 0.9 US-trained.

Generated by immunoSEQ multiplex PCR, the TCRdb table keeps only in-frame clones and is missing some. The sample yields 80,000 or so clones, under 80% seen once. The CDR3 contains 14 residues. CDR1 ENHRY and CDR2 SYGVKD come from the germline V gene. V was clipped by 6 bases and J by 6 bases, with 16 bases between them. The sort gate was single viable CD3+CD4+CD8-CD45RO+ cells for memory CD4+ T cells. This chain links TRBV10-3 with TRBJ2-3; D possibly uses TRBD1 or TRBD2 (6 bases each). The sequence was obtained from an adult in good health and CMV-seropositive. The sequenced material came from memory CD4+ T cells from blood. The CDR3 DNA reads as TGTGCCATCAGGACAAGGGGGGACGTGGATACGCAGTATTTT. Its translation: CAIRTRGDVDTQYF.